This T cell receptor beta chain is drawn from a study of cytomegalovirus exposure and HLA in healthy donors. Sequencing was performed with immunoSEQ multiplex PCR; in TCRdb, only in-frame clones are kept and a portion is missing. Of about 160,000 clones detected, approximately 96% appear once; the ten largest clones hold more than 0.7%. This CDR3 contains 15 residues. Germline V gene sequence: CDR1 PRHDT, CDR2 FYEKMQ (reference sequence). J lost 5 bases, V lost 4 bases, and 7 bases had no gene match. This clone is a singleton in its sample. Its matching antigen is unknown. General study results and limits: Later, an analysis found that TCR clusters from the first cohort tended to co-occur in the 110 or so validation repertoires. Confirmation was obtained in vitro that a few CMV-associated chains are specific for CMV antigens. It was 150 or so TCR beta chains that were listed as cytomegalovirus-associated.

The donors were part of the roughly 120-subject validation cohort, which stood apart from the roughly 640-subject first cohort. The sequencing sample was made of PBMCs. The TCR originated in a woman aged 18-29 years in good health and CMV-seronegative. The chain is built from TRBV13 and TRBJ2-1, with 8 positions matching TRBD1. CDR3 nucleotide sequence: TGTGCCAGCAGCTCCCGACAGGGGTTCCACAATGAGCAGTTCTTC. It translates to CASSSRQGFHNEQFF.